Shown below are 5 T cell receptor beta chains from a single sample sequenced in a study of post-analysis software for immune sequencing data. Unique molecular identifiers tagged the TCR beta cDNA libraries. TCRdb independently ran MiXCR on the PCR reads; one entry per CDR3 protein. The sample lists about 540,000 distinct CDR3 sequences, around a third occurring once. These TCRs are of unknown antigen specificity. The study's findings and limits: TRBV5-6, TRBV5-1 and TRBV20-1 belonged to a set of roughly five TRBV segments that were more frequent in patients than controls.

Material for sequencing was blood. These receptors were collected from a girl between 2 and 17 years old with multiple sclerosis.

The rearrangement uses TRBV13 and TRBJ2-3; D gene uncertain. V was pared by 1 base and J by 2 bases, with 16 bases between. Germline CDR1 PRHDT, CDR2 FYEKMQ (reference sequence). This CDR3 has 17 amino acids. The DNA for the CDR3 is TGTGCCAGCAGCTTAGAAGCCTCGGACGGAGCCACAGATACGCAGTATTTT. Protein sequence: CASSLEASDGATDTQYF.

The sample holds one count of this clonotype. The chain carries TRBV12-3 or TRBV12-4 and TRBJ2-2, with D maybe TRBD2 (6 bases). This CDR3 is built from 16 residues. Trimming removed 4 bases at V and 5 bases at J, with 17 bases between. The CDR3 DNA reads as TGTGCCAGCAGTTGGGACTCGCCAATAAAAACCGGGGAGCTGTTTTTT. It yields the protein CASSWDSPIKTGELFF.

This CDR3 is CASSWGQGNTEAFF. The CDR3, as DNA: TGTGCCAGCAGCTGGGGACAGGGGAACACTGAAGCTTTCTTT. The chain employs TRBV5-8 and TRBJ1-1; 9 bases map to TRBD1. Germline-derived CDR1 and CDR2 are SGHTS and YDEGEE. The junction had 1 base not matched to a gene; V was cut back by 3 bases and J by 1 base. The CDR3 totals 14 residues.

This clonotype was observed many times. The chain carries TRBV7-3 and TRBJ1-2; 9 bases map to TRBD1. There are 16 residues in the CDR3. V dropped 3 bases and J dropped 3; count of bases not matched to a gene: 8. CDR1 SGHTA and CDR2 FQGTGA come from the germline V gene. Written as DNA, the CDR3 is TGTGCCAGCAGCTTTGGACACAGGGGGCAAGACTATGGCTACACCTTC. It encodes CASSFGHRGQDYGYTF.

This clonotype has only a few counts. CDR3 amino acids: CSVGGTNPYQETQYF. In DNA form, the CDR3 reads TGCAGTGTTGGCGGGACGAACCCGTACCAAGAGACCCAGTACTTC. V is TRBV20-1 and J is TRBJ2-5; D is perhaps TRBD2 (6 bases). V lost 7 bases to trimming and J lost 0 bases, with 18 bases between them. Germline V gene sequence: CDR1 DFQATT, CDR2 SNEGSKA (reference sequence). The CDR3 runs 15 residues.